What follows are 11 T cell receptor beta chains derived from one specimen sequenced in a study of cytomegalovirus exposure and HLA in healthy donors. Clones were read by immunoSEQ multiplex PCR, and TCRdb kept only the in-frame ones, dropping some. This table has some 130,000 clones, just under 85% appearing once. Sample: PBMCs. The receptors come from a woman under 40 in good health and CMV-seronegative.

The V gene is TRBV4-2, the J gene TRBJ2-5; 8 bases are shared with TRBD2. V shed 1 base and J 2 bases; nucleotides not matched to a gene: 6. The CDR3 has 16 amino acids. Germline CDR1 and CDR2: LGHNA and YNFKEQ. The CDR3, as DNA: TGTGCCAGCAGCCAAGTAATAGCGGGGAATCAAGAGACCCAGTACTTC. Protein: CASSQVIAGNQETQYF.

The CDR3 spells CASSGTLRASGGQFF. The CDR3 DNA is TGTGCCAGCAGTGGTACCCTACGGGCTAGCGGGGGGCAGTTCTTC. V gene TRBV2 combines with J gene TRBJ2-1; 10 bases align to TRBD2. This CDR3 has 15 amino acids. The V and J ends lost 4 bases and 12 bases, in that order; junction bases with no gene match: 12. CDR1 and CDR2 (germline): SNHLY, FYNNEI.

This clone has just one count. The V call is TRBV28, the J call TRBJ2-5; TRBD2 matches at 13 bases. Germline-derived CDR1 and CDR2 are MDHEN and SYDVKM. The trim removed 6 bases at V and 0 bases at J, leaving 4 bases unmatched. This CDR3 spans 16 amino acids. The CDR3 bases are TGTGCCAGCAGCACTAGCGGGGGGGCGTACCAAGAGACCCAGTACTTC. This translates into CASSTSGGAYQETQYF.

V usage is TRBV11-2 and J usage is TRBJ1-1; D is undetermined. Germline V CDR1 and CDR2: SGHAT, FQNNGV. V shed 5 bases and J shed 11 bases, with 18 bases lying between them. The CDR3 sequence is 13 residues long. CDR3 sequence (DNA): TGTGCCAGCAGCCCAATACTTCACTCGGGGGCTTTCTTT. Amino acids: CASSPILHSGAFF.

This clone appeared a few times. The chain recombines TRBV9 with TRBJ1-2, with no clear D. Germline V gives CDR1 SGDLS, CDR2 YYNGEE. This CDR3 is built from 12 residues. The V end was cut by 0 bases, the J end by 4 bases, with 4 bases between. The CDR3 DNA follows: TGTGCCAGCAGCGTAGACGGCTATGGCTACACCTTC. Protein product: CASSVDGYGYTF. The variable domain in full, with the rest retrieved from reference TRBV9 and TRBJ1-2, is DSGVTQTPKHLITATGQRVTLRCSPRSGDLSVYWYQQSLDQGLQFLIQYYNGEERAKGNILERFSAQQFPDLHSELNLSSLELGDSALYFCASSVDGYGYTFGSGTRLTVV.

This chain links TRBV25-1 with TRBJ2-7; D might be TRBD2 (6 bases). Per the germline V gene, CDR1 is MGHDK and CDR2 is SYGVNS. Trimming stripped 1 base from V and 4 bases from J, with 8 bases between. The CDR3 runs to 13 residues. CDR3 in DNA: TGTGCCAGCAGTGAATTCGGAGGGTACGAGCAGTACTTC. This translates into CASSEFGGYEQYF.

A single count supports this clone. This chain connects TRBV5-1 to TRBJ2-5; D gene unclear. The CDR3 is 13 amino acids. Trimming left V 4 bases short and J 4 bases short, with 11 bases between. Germline V gene sequence: CDR1 SGHRS, CDR2 YFSETQ. The CDR3 spells CASSQPPVETQYF. The CDR3 DNA reads as TGCGCCAGCAGCCAACCCCCGGTAGAGACCCAGTACTTC.

The gene calls are TRBV30 and TRBJ2-5; unclear D gene. With the DNA end fitting TRBJ2-7 better, the J assignment may be wrong. Germline lookup yields CDR1 GTSNPN and CDR2 SVGIG (reference sequence). The CDR3 spans 16 residues. The CDR3 loop reads CAWSVRGGWVRGEQYF. The CDR3 DNA follows: TGTGCCTGGAGTGTACGAGGTGGTTGGGTAAGAGGCGAGCAGTACTTC.

This clone was counted a few times. The gene calls are TRBV30 and TRBJ2-5, with 9 bases aligning to TRBD2. The V and J ends lost 0 bases and 3 bases, in that order; junction bases with no gene match: 5. Germline V lookup: CDR1 GTSNPN, CDR2 SVGIG (reference sequence). CDR3 length: 15 residues. The CDR3 DNA is TGTGCCTGGAGTGTAGGGCTAGCGGGGAAAGAGACCCAGTACTTC. It encodes CAWSVGLAGKETQYF.

The chain recombines TRBV10-3 with TRBJ2-7; D gene uncertain. The V gene lost 7 bases and the J gene lost 3 bases, with 13 bases spanning the gap. Germline CDR1 reads ENHRY; CDR2 reads SYGVKD. CDR3 size: 13 residues. The DNA for the CDR3 is TGTGCCATCAACGCAGAACCCGTCTACGAGCAGTACTTC. This gives the protein CAINAEPVYEQYF.

The rearrangement links TRBV19 to TRBJ2-3, with D maybe TRBD1 (6 bases). The CDR3 runs to 15 residues. Trimming took off 9 bases at V and 6 bases at J, with 22 bases between the two ends. Germline values: CDR1 LNHDA, CDR2 SQIVND (reference sequence). The DNA for the CDR3 is TGTGCCAGCAATACCCTTGGGGGCGCGTACGATACGCAGTATTTT. Encoded protein: CASNTLGGAYDTQYF. The entire variable domain, with the rest obtained from reference TRBV19 and TRBJ2-3, is as follows: DGGITQSPKYLFRKEGQNVTLSCEQNLNHDAMYWYRQDPGQGLRLIYYSQIVNDFQKGDIAEGYSVSREKKESFPLTVTSAQKNPTAFYLCASNTLGGAYDTQYFGPGTRLTVL.